This is a list of T cell receptor beta chains from one sample in a study of T-cell reconstitution after alpha-beta-depleted transplantation in children. TCRdb re-analysed the PCR reads in MiXCR, keeping a single row per CDR3 protein. The sample has some 300,000 distinct CDR3 sequences, about a tenth seen once. This material consisted of PBMCs from the stem cell graft donor, taken from the stem cell graft. The receptors were gathered from a human donor who donated a stem cell graft to a child with acute lymphoblastic leukemia. Both conserved end residues are trimmed from each CDR3. D genes are given only for firm matches.

v_call: TRBV5-1
j_call: TRBJ2-7
d_call: TRBD2
cdr3_aa: ASSLGLAGPPDYEQY

v_call: TRBV7-2
j_call: TRBJ2-3
d_call: NA
cdr3_aa: ASSLEEKQY

v_call: TRBV6-1
j_call: TRBJ2-5
d_call: NA
cdr3_aa: ASRTAPQETQY

v_call: TRBV25-1
j_call: TRBJ1-2
d_call: NA
cdr3_aa: ASSEIGANYGYP

v_call: TRBV7-3
j_call: TRBJ2-3
d_call: TRBD2
cdr3_aa: ASSSGLAYRTDTQY

v_call: TRBV7-9
j_call: TRBJ2-5
d_call: NA
cdr3_aa: ASSPQDQETQY

v_call: TRBV9
j_call: TRBJ2-3
d_call: NA
cdr3_aa: ASSVVGQADTQY

v_call: TRBV25-1
j_call: TRBJ2-1
d_call: NA
cdr3_aa: ASSEVSLANEQF

v_call: TRBV11-1
j_call: TRBJ2-3
d_call: TRBD2
cdr3_aa: ASSLPPRLAGSSTDTQY

v_call: TRBV7-2
j_call: TRBJ2-5
d_call: NA
cdr3_aa: ASSFVGIRETQY

v_call: TRBV7-2
j_call: TRBJ1-6
d_call: NA
cdr3_aa: ASSPQGLRGALH

v_call: TRBV5-6
j_call: TRBJ1-3
d_call: TRBD1
cdr3_aa: ASSYRGVYVSGNTIY

v_call: TRBV12-3/TRBV12-4
j_call: TRBJ2-5
d_call: NA
cdr3_aa: ASSPSPDRWTQY

v_call: TRBV3-1
j_call: TRBJ2-2
d_call: NA
cdr3_aa: ASSHGAANTGELF

v_call: TRBV20-1
j_call: TRBJ1-1
d_call: NA
cdr3_aa: SASAGGFEAF

v_call: TRBV6-5
j_call: TRBJ1-5
d_call: NA
cdr3_aa: ASSYGWGGNQPQH

v_call: TRBV28
j_call: TRBJ1-1
d_call: TRBD1
cdr3_aa: ASSLLGTGAMNTEAF

v_call: TRBV6-5
j_call: TRBJ1-2
d_call: TRBD1
cdr3_aa: ASSYSTDRSGYT

v_call: TRBV10-3
j_call: TRBJ2-1
d_call: TRBD2
cdr3_aa: AISYGSGGAYNEQF

v_call: TRBV6-5
j_call: TRBJ2-5
d_call: TRBD2
cdr3_aa: DSSLPGLAGETQY

v_call: TRBV6-6
j_call: TRBJ1-5
d_call: TRBD1
cdr3_aa: ASTGQVEQPQH

v_call: TRBV19
j_call: TRBJ2-1
d_call: NA
cdr3_aa: ASSIGTGTRANYNEQF

v_call: TRBV20-1
j_call: TRBJ2-5
d_call: TRBD2
cdr3_aa: SARVVVSGSFFGATQY

v_call: TRBV28
j_call: TRBJ2-1
d_call: TRBD2
cdr3_aa: ASSLSPGGVSYNEQF

v_call: TRBV4-3
j_call: TRBJ1-6
d_call: NA
cdr3_aa: ASSLQQGGPLH

v_call: TRBV5-5
j_call: TRBJ2-6
d_call: NA
cdr3_aa: ASSLVRSSGANVLT

v_call: TRBV9
j_call: TRBJ2-1
d_call: TRBD2
cdr3_aa: ASSPSRAGVVNEQF

v_call: TRBV4-3
j_call: TRBJ2-4
d_call: TRBD2
cdr3_aa: ASSAQRGGKNIQY

v_call: TRBV9
j_call: TRBJ2-7
d_call: NA
cdr3_aa: ASSPRFSYEQY

v_call: TRBV10-3
j_call: TRBJ2-1
d_call: NA
cdr3_aa: AISERRDGQF

v_call: TRBV7-3
j_call: TRBJ2-1
d_call: TRBD2
cdr3_aa: ASSSSGTTLDEQF

v_call: TRBV6-2/TRBV6-3
j_call: TRBJ2-7
d_call: NA
cdr3_aa: ASSYHKVYEQY